This TCR beta chain emerged from a study of cytomegalovirus exposure and HLA in healthy donors (TCRdb year 2017). About the study as a whole: According to a later analysis, one platform produced both the 120 validation repertoires and the 666 repertoires of the first cohort. The aim of the study was to test whether cataloging public T cell receptors could identify signatures of past pathogen exposure. Besides the first cohort of 500 to 700 subjects, a separate validation cohort made up of 120 different subjects was used. The study combined high-throughput TCR immunosequencing, statistical association of individual TCRs with disease status, and machine learning to predict cytomegalovirus infection status.

Study-wide conclusions, independent of this receptor: Most TCR sequences were seen in very few donors, while some public TCRs were found in many individuals. The classifier was reported to diagnose cytomegalovirus status with high specificity and sensitivity in both the original and validation cohorts. In a later analysis, TCRs clustered in the first cohort were found to also tend to co-occur in the approximately 110 validation repertoires, with 90% to 95% of cluster scores above 0. The study gave a list of some 150 TCR beta chains associated with cytomegalovirus. A later analysis had no HLA typing for the validation cohort, so co-occurrence there was scored across all 120 or so repertoires. In vitro tests confirmed that a few of the cytomegalovirus-associated TCR beta chains recognize cytomegalovirus antigens. According to the authors, the approach could potentially be generalized to other disease states and immunological phenotypes.

The donors belonged to the validation cohort of over a hundred subjects, which was separate from the approximately 660-subject first cohort. V has 5 bases trimmed and J has 2 bases trimmed; junction bases matching no gene number 5. CDR1 is given as SGHRS and CDR2 as YFSETQ, both from the germline V gene. There are 14 amino acids in the CDR3, from cysteine to phenylalanine inclusive. This entry keeps only the CDR3 DNA: 42 bases, framed from base 1. Libraries were made using the immunoSEQ multiplex PCR assay. Per the authors' processing: A statistical classification framework was developed to diagnose cytomegalovirus status using the catalog of TCR beta chain sequences. As stored in TCRdb, this immuneACCESS dataset retains in-frame rearrangements with V and J assigned. A fraction of the clones does not appear; measured against another copy, unresolved V genes explain less than half of the discrepancy, and the remainder lacks a known reason. That table supplies the V and J calls and clone size; D and trimming were determined from the DNA. Across this sample there are around 250,000 clones, with 90% seen only once. The ten largest account for under 0.45% of the sample.

This clone was detected once. The specificity of this receptor is unknown. No base quality information exists; no much larger clone differs at one position. The chain is assembled from TRBV5-1 and TRBJ2-5; TRBD2 fits 8 bases in the junction. This TCR came from a woman younger than 35 in good health and CMV-seronegative. The sequencing sample was made of PBMCs. The CDR3 protein: CASRVGGAQETQYF. In nucleotide form, the sequence is TGCGCCAGCAGGGTCGGGGGGGCTCAAGAGACCCAGTACTTC. The entire variable domain, with the stretches around the CDR3 drawn from the reference TRBV5-1 and TRBJ2-5 proteins, is KAGVTQTPRYLIKTRGQQVTLSCSPISGHRSVSWYQQTPGQGLQFLFEYFSETQRNKGNFPGRFSGRQFSNSRSEMNVSTLELGDSALYLCASRVGGAQETQYFGPGTRLLVL.